One sample yielded the 10 T cell receptor beta chains listed below, sequenced in a study of OX40 agonist ivuxolimab in advanced cancers. Profiling relied on immunoSEQ multiplex PCR, and the TCRdb table lists in-frame clones only, not all of them. The sample contains tens of thousands of clones, roughly 89% of which appear only once. The specimen was CD4+ or CD8+ T cells sorted from blood, collected in a trial of the OX40 agonist ivuxolimab. The receptor source for this set is an adult with an advanced solid tumor such as melanoma, head and neck, liver or kidney cancer.

The gene calls are TRBV14 and TRBJ2-2; 7 bases map to TRBD2. After removal of 5 bases from V and 8 bases from J, the junction contained 20 bases not matched to a gene. The CDR3 is 18 amino acids. The germline V gene has CDR1 SGHDN and CDR2 FVKESK. The CDR3 sequence: CASSSPGSVLGRGGELFF. The CDR3 DNA follows: TGTGCCAGCAGCTCACCCGGAAGCGTCCTGGGGAGGGGTGGGGAGCTGTTTTTT.

The chain joins TRBV29-1 to TRBJ2-1; D may be TRBD1 or TRBD2 (6 bases each). The V end was cut by 3 bases, the J end by 9 bases, with 15 bases between. Germline CDR1 reads SQVTM; CDR2 reads ANQGSEA. This CDR3 contains 13 residues. The CDR3 reads CSVDGGKGSEQFF. Here the CDR3 DNA reads TGCAGCGTTGACGGGGGCAAAGGGAGTGAGCAGTTCTTC.

CDR3 in DNA: TGTGCCAGCAGCCTCCTAGGACAGGGGGCGAAAACCAAAAACATTCAGTACTTC. This gives the protein CASSLLGQGAKTKNIQYF. This chain links TRBV4-2 with TRBJ2-4, with TRBD1 matching over 11 bases. Germline loops: CDR1 LGHNA, CDR2 YNFKEQ. This CDR3 region has 18 residues. The trim removed 4 bases at V and 2 bases at J, leaving 10 bases unmatched.

The gene calls are TRBV27 and TRBJ1-1; D is undetermined. V was trimmed by 2 bases and J by 6 bases, leaving 10 bases between them. The CDR3 loop spans 13 amino acids. In germline, CDR1 is MNHEY, CDR2 SMNVEV (reference sequence). In DNA form, the CDR3 reads TGTGCCAGCAGTTTAGGGCGAAGCGCTGAAGCTTTCTTT. Encoded protein: CASSLGRSAEAFF.

The chain employs TRBV7-8 and TRBJ1-5; D is ambiguous. The germline CDR1 and CDR2 sequences are SGHVS and FQNEAQ. V lost 4 bases and J 3 bases, leaving 10 bases between the germline ends. The CDR3 sequence is 14 residues long. The CDR3 protein is CASSSGLYNQPQHF. DNA for the CDR3: TGTGCCAGCAGCTCCGGACTGTACAATCAGCCCCAGCATTTT.

V gene TRBV15 combines with J gene TRBJ2-7, with 8 bases lining up with TRBD1. The germline V gene has CDR1 LNHNV and CDR2 YYDKDF (reference sequence). The J segment lost 2 bases and the V segment lost 0 bases, leaving 3 bases of the junction unmatched. The CDR3 is made up of 15 amino acids. The DNA of the CDR3 is TGTGCCACCAGCAGAGAGCGGACAGGGCCCTACGAGCAGTACTTC. This encodes CATSRERTGPYEQYF.

In the case of this clone: Other nucleotide sequences in the sample specify the same CDR3. The rearrangement uses TRBV30 and TRBJ1-5; TRBD1 is a possible D gene (5 bases). The CDR3 has 13 residues. Germline V gene data show CDR1 as GTSNPN and CDR2 as SVGIG (reference sequence). The V end lost 0 bases, the J end lost 5 bases, and 8 bases lay between the germline ends. CDR3 residues: CAWSVRGDQPQHF. CDR3 bases: TGTGCCTGGAGTGTACGAGGGGATCAGCCCCAGCATTTT.

This rearrangement joins TRBV5-1 to TRBJ1-1; a weak D match, TRBD1 (6 bases). The V and J ends lost 3 bases and 0 bases respectively, with 12 bases between them. There are 15 residues in the CDR3. Germline-derived CDR1 and CDR2 are SGHRS and YFSETQ. The CDR3 DNA is TGCGCCAGCAGCTCCGGACAGAGCATGAACACTGAAGCTTTCTTT. It specifies CASSSGQSMNTEAFF.

This sequence joins TRBV25-1 and TRBJ2-1; D might be TRBD1 or TRBD2, each matching 5 bases. This CDR3 comprises 13 residues. CDR1 is MGHDK, CDR2 SYGVNS, per germline. With 2 bases removed from V and 6 bases from J, the gap between germline ends came to 8 bases. CDR3 nucleotide sequence: TGTGCCAGCAGTGAACCCGGGGCCAATGAGCAGTTCTTC. Protein product: CASSEPGANEQFF. Combining the CDR3 with reference TRBV25-1 and TRBJ2-1 gives the whole variable domain EADIYQTPRYLVIGTGKKITLECSQTMGHDKMYWYQQDPGMELHLIHYSYGVNSTEKGDLSSESTVSRIRTEHFPLTLESARPSHTSQYLCASSEPGANEQFFGPGTRLTVL.

The rearrangement joins TRBV5-6 to TRBJ1-5; D gene unclear. V lost 4 bases, J lost 7 bases, and 15 bases lay in between. From germline, CDR1 is SGHDT and CDR2 YYEEEE. The CDR3 length is 14 residues. The CDR3 DNA reads TGTGCCAGCAGCCTTATAGGGTTAGAGCAGCCCCAGCATTTT. Protein: CASSLIGLEQPQHF.